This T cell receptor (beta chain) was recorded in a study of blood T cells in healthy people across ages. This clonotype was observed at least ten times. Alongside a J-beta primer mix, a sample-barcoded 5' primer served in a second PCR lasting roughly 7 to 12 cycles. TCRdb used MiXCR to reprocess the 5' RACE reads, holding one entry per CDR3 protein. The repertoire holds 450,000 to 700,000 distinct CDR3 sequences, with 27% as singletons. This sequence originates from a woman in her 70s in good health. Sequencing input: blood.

The CDR3 nucleotides read TGTGCCAGCAGCAAACGGGAGACCCAGTACTTC. Its protein product is CASSKRETQYF. V usage is TRBV12-3 or TRBV12-4 and J usage is TRBJ2-5, with D uncertain. The V and J ends lost 6 bases and 5 bases respectively, with 7 bases between them. The CDR3 is 11 amino acids.